Sequencing of this T cell receptor (beta chain) was carried out in a study of OX40 agonist ivuxolimab in advanced cancers. In the study overall: Three patients got partial responses; one had hepatocellular carcinoma and two had cutaneous melanoma.

This CDR3 contains 15 residues. Germline loops: CDR1 SEHNR, CDR2 FQNEAQ (reference sequence). The V end was cut by 0 bases, the J end by 8 bases, with 13 bases between. Here immunoSEQ multiplex PCR was the method, and the copy in TCRdb shows in-frame clones only, minus some. The sample lists more than 70,000 clones; 84% were seen once. The clonotype was recovered from an adult with an advanced solid tumor such as melanoma, head and neck, liver or kidney cancer. Material: CD4+ or CD8+ T cells sorted from blood, obtained in a trial of the OX40 agonist ivuxolimab. This chain joins TRBV7-9 and TRBJ1-4; weak D call: TRBD1 (6 bases). The DNA of the CDR3 is TGTGCCAGCAGCTTAGCGCGCCAGGGGAGGGAAAAACTGTTTTTT. Translated: CASSLARQGREKLFF.